The 18 T cell receptor beta chains below were found in one sample sequenced in a study of T cell repertoires in cytomegalovirus infection. TCRdb passed the reads through MiXCR, listing each CDR3 protein once. The top ten clones hold roughly 13% of a sample with about 890,000 distinct CDR3 sequences, around 30% of them seen once. Their specific antigens are unknown. The sequencing used cultured CD8+ T cells from PBMCs, collected from culture after CMV antigen stimulation. The receptors here all came from a human donor in good health (CMV status not recorded). Some clones in this sample may be carry-over from other donors' samples.

The sample holds a few counts of this clonotype. The chain links TRBV11-3 to TRBJ1-1; D is unclear. Trimming stripped 5 bases from V and 1 base from J, with 8 bases between. The CDR3 contains 13 residues. The germline V gene has CDR1 SGHNT and CDR2 YENEEA. Here the CDR3 DNA reads TGTGCCAGCAGCGTCCACTGGAACACTGAAGCTTTCTTT. Protein: CASSVHWNTEAFF.

The sample holds many counts of this clonotype. The chain is built from TRBV6-1 and TRBJ2-2; 9 positions agree with TRBD1. CDR3 length: 14 residues. Germline V gene data show CDR1 as MNHNS and CDR2 as SASEGT. J gave up 5 bases and V 4 bases, and 2 bases lay outside the gene matches. DNA of the CDR3: TGTGCCAGCAGTGGGGGACAGGGAACCGGGGAGCTGTTTTTT. Translation gives CASSGGQGTGELFF.

This clonotype was detected only a few times. The CDR3 here is CASSLQGGWEQYV. CDR3 nucleotide sequence: TGTGCCAGCAGCCTCCAGGGAGGTTGGGAGCAGTACGTC. The V call is TRBV6-2 or TRBV6-3, the J call TRBJ2-7, with D maybe TRBD2 (6 bases). Germline assignment: CDR1 MNHEY and CDR2 SVGEGT. There are 13 residues in the CDR3. Trimming left V 6 bases short and J 7 bases short, with 16 bases between.

This clonotype showed up just a few times. The chain links TRBV6-1 to TRBJ1-6; D ambiguous. The V end was cut by 5 bases, the J end by 7 bases, with 9 bases between. From germline, CDR1 is MNHNS and CDR2 SASEGT. The CDR3 is 13 amino acids. The CDR3 here is CASSSVSNSPLHF. The CDR3 DNA sequence: TGTGCCAGCAGTTCCGTCTCAAATTCACCCCTCCACTTT.

The chain recombines TRBV19 with TRBJ1-2; D is unclear. V lost 0 bases and J 4 bases, leaving 9 bases between the germline ends. Looked up from germline, CDR1 is LNHDA and CDR2 is SQIVND (reference sequence). The CDR3 has 14 amino acids. The CDR3 loop reads CASSIDPGTYGYTF. As DNA, the CDR3 is TGTGCCAGTAGTATAGATCCAGGAACCTATGGCTACACCTTC. The full variable domain, completed using reference TRBV19 and TRBJ1-2, is DGGITQSPKYLFRKEGQNVTLSCEQNLNHDAMYWYRQDPGQGLRLIYYSQIVNDFQKGDIAEGYSVSREKKESFPLTVTSAQKNPTAFYLCASSIDPGTYGYTFGSGTRLTVV.

This clonotype was detected a few times. The chain carries TRBV7-2 and TRBJ2-2; the match to TRBD1 covers 7 bases. Trimming removed 5 bases from V and 4 bases from J; junction bases left unmatched: 13. The germline CDR1 and CDR2 sequences are SGHTA and FQGNSA. The CDR3 contains 17 residues. The CDR3 is CASSARPLRGPTGELFF. In DNA, the CDR3 is TGTGCCAGCAGCGCCAGACCACTTAGGGGGCCCACCGGGGAGCTGTTTTTT. Combining the CDR3 with reference TRBV7-2 and TRBJ2-2 gives the whole variable domain GAGVSQSPSNKVTEKGKDVELRCDPISGHTALYWYRQSLGQGLEFLIYFQGNSAPDKSGLPSDRFSAERTGGSVSTLTIQRTQQEDSAVYLCASSARPLRGPTGELFFGEGSRLTVL.

This clonotype has a handful of counts. This sequence joins TRBV9 and TRBJ2-7; the D gene is possibly TRBD1 (6 bases). The CDR3 loop spans 14 amino acids. Germline V gene data show CDR1 as SGDLS and CDR2 as YYNGEE. The V end was cut by 0 bases, the J end by 5 bases, with 12 bases between. In DNA form, the CDR3 reads TGTGCCAGCAGCGTAGCGATCGCAGGGGACGAGCAGTACTTC. Translating gives CASSVAIAGDEQYF.

This clonotype appeared a few times. The J gene is TRBJ2-3, the V gene TRBV6-2 or TRBV6-3; D assignment may be TRBD1 or TRBD2 (6 bases each). The CDR3 loop spans 15 amino acids. V lost 0 bases, J lost 2 bases, and 9 bases lay in between. Germline V CDR1 and CDR2: MNHEY, SVGEGT. CDR3 sequence: CASSYSGGYTDTQYF. The CDR3 region has the DNA TGTGCCAGCAGTTACTCAGGGGGGTACACAGATACGCAGTATTTT.

This clonotype turned up a few times. The genes are TRBV28 and TRBJ2-5, with 15 bases lining up with TRBD2. The trim removed 5 bases at V and 2 bases at J, leaving 6 bases unmatched. CDR1 is MDHEN, CDR2 SYDVKM, per germline. The CDR3 spans 17 residues. The CDR3 DNA reads TGTGCCAGCAGTCCCTTAGGACTAGCGGGGGGGCAAGAGACCCAGTACTTC. Translating gives CASSPLGLAGGQETQYF. Supplemented by reference TRBV28 and TRBJ2-5, the full variable domain reads DVKVTQSSRYLVKRTGEKVFLECVQDMDHENMFWYRQDPGLGLRLIYFSYDVKMKEKGDIPEGYSVSREKKERFSLILESASTNQTSMYLCASSPLGLAGGQETQYFGPGTRLLVL.

The chain has TRBV27 and TRBJ1-2; D gene unclear. V lost 6 bases and J lost 6, with 14 bases in between. Germline CDR1 MNHEY, CDR2 SMNVEV (reference sequence). The CDR3 sequence is 13 residues long. The CDR3 loop is CASSGARGNGYTF. In DNA form, the CDR3 reads TGTGCCAGCAGCGGCGCCCGAGGGAATGGCTACACCTTC.

This clonotype was counted only a few times. This chain joins TRBV27 and TRBJ2-1, with a possible D match to TRBD1 (6 bases). V lost 7 bases to trimming and J lost 6 bases, with 19 bases between them. Germline CDR1 is MNHEY and CDR2 is SMNVEV (reference sequence). The length of the CDR3 is 15 residues. The CDR3 here is CASTLGASGFNEQFF. In DNA, the CDR3 is TGTGCCAGCACCCTGGGGGCGAGCGGCTTCAATGAGCAGTTCTTC.

The chain joins TRBV20-1 to TRBJ1-2; 7 bases map to TRBD1. The germline CDR1 and CDR2 sequences are DFQATT and SNEGSKA (reference sequence). With V trimmed by 4 bases and J by 1 base, 9 bases remained unmatched. This CDR3 region has 15 residues. CDR3 in amino acids: CSATSAGQVNYGYTF. Here the CDR3 DNA reads TGCAGTGCTACCTCTGCCGGACAGGTTAACTATGGCTACACCTTC.

This sequence joins TRBV7-3 and TRBJ2-1; D remains unclear. Deletions cut 2 bases from V and 6 bases from J, with 8 bases between. The CDR3 loop spans 13 amino acids. CDR1 SGHTA and CDR2 FQGTGA come from the germline V gene. Written as DNA, the CDR3 is TGTGCCAGCAGCTTAGACTTACTCAATGAGCAGTTCTTC. Encoded protein: CASSLDLLNEQFF.

The chain recombines TRBV24-1 with TRBJ2-2; the D gene could be TRBD1 or TRBD2 (5 bases each). The germline CDR1 and CDR2 sequences are KGHDR and SFDVKD. The CDR3 length is 16 residues. V dropped 6 bases and J dropped 1 base, with 14 bases sitting between them. CDR3 in amino acids: CATSNLGTKNTGELFF. The CDR3 nucleotides read TGTGCCACCAGTAACCTAGGGACGAAGAACACCGGGGAGCTGTTTTTT.

J is TRBJ2-1 and V is TRBV4-2; D possibly corresponds to TRBD2 (6 bases). The CDR3 totals 17 residues. V was pared by 3 bases and J by 5 bases, with 20 bases between. CDR1 is LGHNA, CDR2 YNFKEQ, per germline. The CDR3 reads CASSHGGSGRRDNEQFF. The CDR3 nucleotides are TGTGCCAGCAGCCATGGGGGGTCGGGTCGGCGAGACAATGAGCAGTTCTTC.

The rearrangement uses TRBV12-3 or TRBV12-4 and TRBJ1-1, with a possible D match to TRBD1 (5 bases). This CDR3 has 13 residues. Trimming cost V 7 bases and J 0 bases, with 9 bases left between them. Written as DNA, the CDR3 is TGTGCCAGCACGAGGGGCCTGAACACTGAAGCTTTCTTT. It specifies CASTRGLNTEAFF.

This rearrangement joins TRBV15 to TRBJ2-7, with TRBD1 identical over 8 bases. V trimming: 0 bases; J trimming: 0 bases; junction bases outside the gene matches: 4. Germline CDR1 and CDR2: LNHNV and YYDKDF (reference sequence). This CDR3 spans 16 amino acids. As DNA, the CDR3 is TGTGCCACCAGCAGAGATCTGGGACAGGCCTCCTACGAGCAGTACTTC. This gives the protein CATSRDLGQASYEQYF.

In its sample, this clonotype was seen once. The chain is built from TRBV27 and TRBJ1-6; D is perhaps TRBD1 (5 bases). Germline assignment: CDR1 MNHEY and CDR2 SMNVEV (reference sequence). The CDR3 consists of 14 residues. Trimming stripped 3 bases from V and 10 bases from J, with 13 bases between. The chain's CDR3 is CASSFGTAGSPLHF. The CDR3 DNA reads as TGTGCCAGCAGTTTTGGGACGGCGGGCTCACCCCTCCACTTT.